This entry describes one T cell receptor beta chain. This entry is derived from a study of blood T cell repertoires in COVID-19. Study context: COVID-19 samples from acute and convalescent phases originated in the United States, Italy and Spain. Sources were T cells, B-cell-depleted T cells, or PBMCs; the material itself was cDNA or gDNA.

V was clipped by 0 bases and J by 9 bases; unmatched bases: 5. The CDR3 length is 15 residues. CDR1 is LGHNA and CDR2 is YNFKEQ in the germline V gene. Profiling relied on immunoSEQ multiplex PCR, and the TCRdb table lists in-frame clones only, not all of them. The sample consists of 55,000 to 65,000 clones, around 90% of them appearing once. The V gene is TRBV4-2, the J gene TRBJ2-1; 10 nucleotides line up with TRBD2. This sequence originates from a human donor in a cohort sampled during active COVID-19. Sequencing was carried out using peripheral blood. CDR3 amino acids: CASSQEGLASTEQFF. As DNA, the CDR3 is TGTGCCAGCAGCCAAGAGGGACTAGCGAGTACTGAGCAGTTCTTC.